This TCR beta chain was found in a study of cytomegalovirus exposure and HLA in healthy donors. PCR primers comprised 60 Vbeta and 13 Jbeta primers. The method was immunoSEQ multiplex PCR; TCRdb's version includes in-frame clones alone and lacks a portion of them. The table lists approximately 120,000 clones, about three quarters of them singletons. The CDR3 has 18 amino acids. CDR1 is SGHTA, CDR2 FQGTGA, per germline. After removal of 5 bases from V and 3 bases from J, the junction contained 14 bases not matched to a gene. The rearrangement links TRBV7-3 to TRBJ2-3; 10 bases align to TRBD2. The material sequenced was PBMCs. The receptor was derived from a woman aged 60-75 years in good health and CMV-seropositive. CDR3 sequence: CASSIQPTSGAYTDTQYF. CDR3 DNA sequence: TGTGCCAGCAGCATACAGCCCACTAGCGGGGCTTATACAGATACGCAGTATTTT.